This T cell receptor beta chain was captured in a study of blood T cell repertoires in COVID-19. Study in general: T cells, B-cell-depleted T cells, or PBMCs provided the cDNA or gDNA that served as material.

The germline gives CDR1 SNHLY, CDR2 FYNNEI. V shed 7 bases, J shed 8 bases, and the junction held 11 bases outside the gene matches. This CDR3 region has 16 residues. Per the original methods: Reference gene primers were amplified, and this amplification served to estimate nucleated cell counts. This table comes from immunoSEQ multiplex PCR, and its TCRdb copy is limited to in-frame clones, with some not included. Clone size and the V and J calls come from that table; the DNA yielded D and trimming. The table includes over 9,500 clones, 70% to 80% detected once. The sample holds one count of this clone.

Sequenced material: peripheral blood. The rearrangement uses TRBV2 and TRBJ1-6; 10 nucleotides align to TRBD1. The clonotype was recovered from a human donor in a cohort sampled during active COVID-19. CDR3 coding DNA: TGTGCCAGCATCGCCGGGACAGGGGCCCCCCATTCACCCCTCCACTTT. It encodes CASIAGTGAPHSPLHF.